This TCR beta chain was recovered during a study of blood T cell repertoires in COVID-19. Study details: Samples taken during acute and convalescent COVID-19 were collected in the United States, Italy and Spain.

This clone appeared a few times. Per the authors' pipeline: Estimated nucleated cell counts came from reference gene primer amplification. Libraries were prepared by immunoSEQ multiplex PCR; TCRdb keeps only in-frame clonotypes and omits some of them. V and J calls and clone size come straight from that table; D and trimming were deduced from the DNA. The table lists fewer than 85,000 clones, more than 80% of them singletons. The germline gives CDR1 MNHNS, CDR2 SASEGT. The V end lost 2 bases, the J end lost 4 bases, and 18 bases lay between the germline ends. The CDR3 has 17 amino acids. The genes are TRBV6-1 and TRBJ1-5, with D possibly matching TRBD1 (6 bases). The material sequenced was peripheral blood. The sequence was collected from a man older than 75 with acute or convalescent COVID-19. This CDR3 is CASSEYGGRRTNQPQHF. In DNA, the CDR3 is TGTGCCAGCAGTGAATACGGGGGGCGACGGACGAATCAGCCCCAGCATTTT.